This T cell receptor beta chain was found in a study of cytomegalovirus exposure and HLA in healthy donors. Use of 60 Vbeta and 13 Jbeta primers characterized the PCR. Generated by immunoSEQ multiplex PCR, the TCRdb table keeps only in-frame clones and is missing some. Of 100,000 to 120,000 clones listed, over 60% were seen once; the top ten hold about 8%. Study conclusions and caveats: It was shown in a later analysis that HLA-associated TCR beta chains were more clonally expanded than other, equally common chains. HLA restriction was apparent for most CMV-associated TCR beta chains in a later analysis. Indistinguishable V segments, including TRBV6-2 and TRBV6-3, were excluded. In a later analysis, V- and J-gene trimming of beta chains associated with a DCLRE1C missense variant, replicated independently.

With respect to this clone: The antigen is undetermined.

The CDR3 loop spans 15 amino acids. CDR1 is MNHEY, CDR2 SVGAGI, per germline. Between the trimmed V and J ends, which lost 2 bases and 0 bases, there was a span of 10 bases. The source of this sequence is a man younger than 35 in good health and CMV-seropositive. Sequenced material: PBMCs. The rearrangement joins TRBV6-5 to TRBJ1-1; no definite D call. CDR3 sequence (DNA): TGTGCCAGCAGTTACCGTTCCGCTATGAACACTGAAGCTTTCTTT. Its translation: CASSYRSAMNTEAFF.